The entry below gives a single T cell receptor (beta chain) sequence along with its context. Its specificity is not known. The data are from a study of Ad26.COV2.S vaccination and SARS-CoV-2 variants. The V and J ends lost 6 bases and 3 bases, in that order; junction bases with no gene match: 8. CDR3 length equals 15 residues. From germline, CDR1 is MNHEY and CDR2 SVGAGI. TCRdb's copy holds only in-frame clones and misses some; the assay was immunoSEQ multiplex PCR. There are 350,000 to 400,000 clones in the sample; about nine tenths occur only once, and approximately 1.9% lies in the top ten. Whole-study results and caveats: Breadth of non-spike TCRs did not differ between vaccinees and placebo recipients.

Described treatment: roughly 18 received Ad26.COV2.S at low or high dose, single or two shots; roughly five received placebo; per-sample allocation not given. Sampling was done on day 63 after the first vaccine or placebo injection. Whoever gave the sample was an adult aged 18-55 years in Boston. The chain recombines TRBV6-5 with TRBJ2-7; 10 bases are shared with TRBD2. The source of this sequence is a person aged 18-65 years who received the Ad26.COV2.S COVID-19 vaccine or a placebo. The sequenced sample was peripheral blood, obtained in a trial of Ad26.COV2.S vaccine versus placebo. The DNA of the CDR3 is TGTGCCAGCAGGCTTGGACTAGCGGCAAGCTACGAGCAGTACTTC. Its protein product is CASRLGLAASYEQYF.